This paragraph reports one TCR beta chain. Authors' analysis steps: Cell counts per sample came from amplifying reference gene primers. Only in-frame clones appear in the TCRdb table, and some are missing; sequencing was by immunoSEQ multiplex PCR. V and J calls plus clone size are reproduced from that table; the DNA served to infer D and trimming. This sample has approximately 300,000 clones; around 87% occur once, and the top ten carry around 4.4%. The data were obtained in a study of blood T cell repertoires in COVID-19. Study at large: The samples span acute and convalescent COVID-19 from the United States, Italy and Spain.

Everyone who took part was roughly 18 to 100 years old, and they came from 24 US areas. Researchers sorted participants into cohorts using their self-reported clinical history. Trimming shortened V by 5 bases and J by 3 bases, and 16 bases separated the two germline ends. The V gene's germline CDR1 is LNHDA and CDR2 SQIVND (reference sequence). This CDR3 region has 15 residues. The sequence derives from a woman aged 18 to 35 with acute COVID-19. Sample: PBMCs or T cells enriched from blood (not recorded which). This rearrangement joins TRBV19 to TRBJ1-1, with TRBD1 as a possible D gene (6 bases). In nucleotides, the CDR3 is TGTGCCAGTAGTCCAATGACAGGAGCCGACACTGAAGCTTTCTTT. Protein: CASSPMTGADTEAFF.